This entry concerns a single TCR beta chain. Its antigen remains unknown. This sample is drawn from a study of cytomegalovirus exposure and HLA in healthy donors. The CDR3 has 18 amino acids. Germline V CDR1 and CDR2: SGHDT, YYEEEE. Trimming at V came to 0 bases and at J to 4 bases, leaving 8 bases not matched to a gene. Whole-study results and caveats: The authors later found most CMV-associated TCR beta chains appeared HLA-restricted. Some public TCRs appeared in many individuals, while most sequences were rare. As a later analysis revealed, the rate of TCR association differed by HLA locus, with DRB1 most and HLA-C fewest. In vitro data verified three CMV-associated chains as specific for CMV antigens.

PCR primers comprised 60 Vbeta and 13 Jbeta primers. The method was immunoSEQ multiplex PCR; TCRdb's version includes in-frame clones alone and lacks a portion of them. There are around 130,000 clones in the sample; 74% occur only once, and 5.5% to 7.5% lies in the top ten. The specimen sequenced was PBMCs. This TCR was recovered from a woman aged 50 to 60 in good health and CMV-seropositive. This sequence joins TRBV5-6 and TRBJ2-6, with 9 bases matching TRBD1. CDR3 region: CASSLARTGAGGANVLTF. The CDR3 DNA follows: TGTGCCAGCAGCTTGGCCCGGACAGGGGCGGGCGGGGCCAACGTCCTGACTTTC.